The clone carrying this T cell receptor (beta chain) has just a few counts. Its antigen is undetermined. In the original processing: Because ImmunoSEQ provided only junction sequences with no quality scores, the filtering differed. TCRdb keeps only in-frame clones here, not all; method: immunoSEQ multiplex PCR. D and trimming come from the DNA, and the V and J calls and clone size come from that table. The repertoire holds about 2 million clones, with 85% to 95% as singletons. This record belongs to a study of shared clonotypes between healthy human individuals. Points from the study as a whole: The four-donor shared clonotypes exceeded non-shared clonotypes in generation probability, with non-shared ones scoring lower.

The germline V gene has CDR1 SGHKS and CDR2 YYEKEE (reference sequence). V lost 3 bases to trimming and J lost 2 bases, with 0 bases between them. The CDR3 loop spans 11 amino acids. This sequence originates from a young man in good health. The chain has TRBV5-5 and TRBJ2-1; the D is unclear. Source material: naive CD4+ T cells sorted from blood. Sample subset: CD45RA+ positively selected. The CDR3 loop is CASSSYNEQFF. The CDR3 nucleotides read TGTGCCAGCAGCTCCTACAATGAGCAGTTCTTC.